The present entry profiles one T cell receptor beta chain with its context. Its cognate antigen is unknown. The data derive from a study of cytomegalovirus exposure and HLA in healthy donors. Study as a whole: A data release that came early held tens of millions of unique TCRs from HLA-typed donors.

With 60 Vbeta and 13 Jbeta primers, the PCR was carried out. Data came from immunoSEQ multiplex PCR; TCRdb stores just in-frame clones and leaves some out. The data show about 87,000 clones, roughly 70% seen once. Study-level points and caveats: A missense DCLRE1C variant was associated with V- and J-gene trimming of TCR beta chains in a later analysis, and an independent cohort replicated the association. Relative to equally common others, HLA-associated TCR beta chains showed greater clonal expansion in a later analysis.

The specimen was PBMCs. This TCR was sampled from a man aged 25-40 years in good health and CMV-seropositive.

This CDR3 is CASGGPTNYGYTF. In nucleotides, the CDR3 is TGCGCCAGCGGGGGCCCTACGAACTATGGCTACACCTTC. The chain is built from TRBV4-1 and TRBJ1-2; a weak D match, TRBD1 (6 bases). The CDR3 covers 13 residues. The germline gives CDR1 MGHRA, CDR2 YSYEKL. The V gene lost 8 bases and the J gene lost 2 bases, with 12 bases spanning the gap.